The 7 T cell receptor beta chains presented below share a single source sample, sequenced in a study of identical twins. TCRdb re-called the 5' RACE reads through MiXCR, storing one row per CDR3 protein. Counted here are around 1.7 million distinct CDR3 sequences, under 35% occurring once; the ten biggest clones make up approximately 0.25%. Sequenced sample: cord blood. These receptors were taken from a newborn girl in good health.

This rearrangement joins TRBV3-1 to TRBJ2-3; 10 bases are shared with TRBD2. The CDR3 runs to 14 residues. Unmatched junction bases numbered 10, after V lost 10 bases and J lost 6 bases. Looked up from germline, CDR1 is LGHDT and CDR2 is YNNKEL (reference sequence). The CDR3 nucleotides are TGTGCCACCGGACTAGCGGACTCACGGGATACGCAGTATTTT. Encoded protein: CATGLADSRDTQYF.

The V call is TRBV2, the J call TRBJ2-4; D gene uncertain. Trimming stripped 3 bases from V and 0 bases from J, with 15 bases between. This CDR3 contains 17 residues. CDR1 is SNHLY and CDR2 is FYNNEI in the germline V gene. The CDR3 loop reads CASSDGPQSLAKNIQYF. The CDR3 DNA reads TGTGCCAGCAGTGATGGACCGCAGTCCCTAGCCAAAAACATTCAGTACTTC.

This chain uses TRBV6-1 with TRBJ1-6; TRBD1 matches at 7 bases. The V and J ends lost 7 bases and 7 bases, in that order; junction bases with no gene match: 16. This CDR3 comprises 17 residues. CDR1 and CDR2 from the germline V gene are MNHNS and SASEGT. CDR3 amino acids: CASTGTERVLTNSPLHF. The CDR3 region has the DNA TGTGCCAGCACGGGGACAGAACGCGTGTTAACGAATTCACCCCTCCACTTT.

CDR3 region: CASSPVFRGGNAYNEQFF. The CDR3 region has the DNA TGTGCCAGCTCACCAGTTTTTAGAGGGGGCAATGCCTACAATGAGCAGTTCTTC. The chain employs TRBV18 and TRBJ2-1; TRBD1 agrees at 7 bases. J gave up 2 bases and V 2 bases, and 12 bases lay outside the gene matches. This CDR3 has 18 residues. The germline CDR1 and CDR2 sequences are KGHSH and LQKENI.

This rearrangement joins TRBV5-6 to TRBJ1-6, with TRBD1 matching over 10 bases. V lost 3 bases to trimming and J lost 6 bases; unmatched junction nucleotides: 6. The CDR3 runs to 16 residues. Germline V CDR1 and CDR2: SGHDT, YYEEEE. The CDR3 DNA reads TGTGCCAGCAGCTCAAGACAGGGGGCTGGTAATTCACCCCTCCACTTT. Its translation is CASSSRQGAGNSPLHF.

As to this clonotype: One end of the junction fails to match germline, which may point to a read error. The chain joins TRBV20-1 to TRBJ2-1; 12 bases fit TRBD2. The CDR3 loop spans 16 amino acids. CDR1 DFQATT and CDR2 SNEGSKA come from the germline V gene (reference sequence). The chain's CDR3 is CSTRDVLAGGGNEQFF. The DNA for the CDR3 is TGCAGTACTAGAGATGTCCTAGCGGGAGGGGGGAATGAGCAGTTCTTC.

This clonotype was observed at least ten times. V usage is TRBV28 and J usage is TRBJ1-2; 7 bases are a match to TRBD1. The CDR3 consists of 11 residues. V lost 6 bases and J lost 5; bases outside the gene matches: 0. Germline lookup yields CDR1 MDHEN and CDR2 SYDVKM. The DNA of the CDR3 is TGTGCCAGCAGGACAGGGTATGGCTACACCTTC. This translates into CASRTGYGYTF.